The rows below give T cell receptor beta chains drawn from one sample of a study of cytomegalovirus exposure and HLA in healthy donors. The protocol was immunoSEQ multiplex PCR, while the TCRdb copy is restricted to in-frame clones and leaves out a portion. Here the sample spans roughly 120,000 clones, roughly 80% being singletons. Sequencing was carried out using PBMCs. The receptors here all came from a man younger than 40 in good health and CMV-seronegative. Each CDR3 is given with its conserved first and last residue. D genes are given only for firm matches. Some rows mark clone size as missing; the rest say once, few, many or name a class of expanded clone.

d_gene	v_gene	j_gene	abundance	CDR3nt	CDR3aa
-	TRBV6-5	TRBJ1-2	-	TGTGCCAGCAGTTCCTTCGGGACAACAGCTAACTATGGCTACACCTTC	CASSSFGTTANYGYTF
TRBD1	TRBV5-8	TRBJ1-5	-	TGTGCCAGCAGCTTGAGGCCAGGGGGCGTTCAGCCCCAGCATTTT	CASSLRPGGVQPQHF
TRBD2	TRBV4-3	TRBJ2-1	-	TGCGCCAGCAGCCGACGGACTAGCACTGGCGATGAGCAGTTCTTC	CASSRRTSTGDEQFF
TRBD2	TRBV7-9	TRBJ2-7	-	TGTGCCAGCAGCCCAACTTGGGCTAGCGGGAGGGCCTACGAGCAGTACTTC	CASSPTWASGRAYEQYF
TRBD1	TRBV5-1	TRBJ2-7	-	TGCGCCAGCAACAGGGGAGAGGGGTCCTACGAGCAGTACTTC	CASNRGEGSYEQYF
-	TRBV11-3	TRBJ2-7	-	TGTGCCAGCAGCTTAACTGATAAATACGAGCAGTACTTC	CASSLTDKYEQYF
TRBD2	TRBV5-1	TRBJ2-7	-	TGCGCCAGCAGCTTGGGGACTAGCGGGCTGAGCTCCTACGAGCAGTACTTC	CASSLGTSGLSSYEQYF
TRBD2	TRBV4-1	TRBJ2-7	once	TGCGCCAGCAGCCAAGGTCGGGCTAGCGGGAGGGCCGGGTACGAGCAGTACTTC	CASSQGRASGRAGYEQYF
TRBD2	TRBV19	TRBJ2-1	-	TGTGCCAGTAGTATAGATCGGGCTAGCGGGAGGCATCGTCGGAATGAGCAGTTCTTC	CASSIDRASGRHRRNEQFF
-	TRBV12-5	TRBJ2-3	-	TGTGCTAGTGGTTTAAACTTTGAGCGGGACAACACAGATACGCAGTATTTT	CASGLNFERDNTDTQYF
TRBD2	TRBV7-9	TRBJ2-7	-	TGTGCCAGCAGCCCCCGGGAGGTCCACGAGCAGTACTTC	CASSPREVHEQYF
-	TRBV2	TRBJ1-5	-	TGTGCCAGCAGTGAAAGGAGGGGTGGCAATCAGCCCCAGCATTTT	CASSERRGGNQPQHF
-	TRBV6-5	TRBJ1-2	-	TGTGCCAGCAGTTCACGGCCGGGGGTCTATGGCTACACCTTC	CASSSRPGVYGYTF
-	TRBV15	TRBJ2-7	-	TGTGCCACCAGCAGAGACCAAATTGGTACAGAGTCCTCCTACGAGCAGTACTTC	CATSRDQIGTESSYEQYF
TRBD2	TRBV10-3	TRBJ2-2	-	TGTGCCATCAGTGGAGCGGGAGTGGACACCGGGGAGCTGTTTTTT	CAISGAGVDTGELFF
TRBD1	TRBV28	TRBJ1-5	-	TGTGCCAGCAGTCCCCGGACAGGGCGACTCGGTGTAGTCAGTCAGCCCCAGAATTTT	CASSPRTGRLGVVSQPQNF
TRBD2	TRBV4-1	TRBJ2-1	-	TGCGCCAGCAGCCCGAGACTAGCGGGAGGCCTCTCCTACAATGAGCAGTTCTTC	CASSPRLAGGLSYNEQFF
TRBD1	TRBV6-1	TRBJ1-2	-	TGTGCCAGCAGTGTCCGCGACAGGGGTCCCACCTATGGCTACACCTTC	CASSVRDRGPTYGYTF
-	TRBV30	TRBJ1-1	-	TGTGCCTGGAGTACGACAGCGGGTTCTGAAGCTTTCTTT	CAWSTTAGSEAFF
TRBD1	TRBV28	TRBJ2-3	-	TGTGCCAGCAGTTTGAAGGGGGCAGTCACAGATACGCAGTATTTT	CASSLKGAVTDTQYF
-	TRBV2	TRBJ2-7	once	TGTGCCAGCAGTGAACTTCAGAACTACGAGCAGTACTTC	CASSELQNYEQYF
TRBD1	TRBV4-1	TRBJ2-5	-	TGCGCCAGCAGCCAGACAGGGGACCATCAAGAGACCCAGTACTTC	CASSQTGDHQETQYF
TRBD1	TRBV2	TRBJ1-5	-	TGTGCCAGCAGGGGGGGACAGGGCAATCAGCCCCAGCATTTT	CASRGGQGNQPQHF
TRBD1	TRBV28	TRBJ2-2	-	TGTGCCAGCGGGACAGGGATCGGGGAGCTGTTTTTT	CASGTGIGELFF
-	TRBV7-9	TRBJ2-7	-	TGTGCCAGCAGCTTCATACAGGGTGGGAAGTACGAGCAGTACTTC	CASSFIQGGKYEQYF
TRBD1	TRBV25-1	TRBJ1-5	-	TGTGCCTTAGGGGGACAGGGAGATAGCAATCAGCCCCAGCATTTT	CALGGQGDSNQPQHF
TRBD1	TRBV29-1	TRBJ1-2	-	TGCAGCGTTGTTCCGGGACAGGGGGTGAACTATGGCTACCCCTTC	CSVVPGQGVNYGYPF
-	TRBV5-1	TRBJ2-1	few	TGCGCCAGCAGGGTGGGGGCCAGGGCTGATGAGCAGTTCTTC	CASRVGARADEQFF
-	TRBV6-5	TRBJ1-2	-	TGTGCCAGCAGTTACTCTTTTCGCAGGTTGGGTGGCTACCCCTTC	CASSYSFRRLGGYPF
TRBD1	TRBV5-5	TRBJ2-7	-	TGTGCCAGCAGTTATTCCGGGACAGGGGGTTACGAGCAGTACTTC	CASSYSGTGGYEQYF
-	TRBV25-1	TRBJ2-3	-	TGTGCCAGCAGTGCCCTGGGGAGCGGCGCAGATACGCAGTATTTT	CASSALGSGADTQYF
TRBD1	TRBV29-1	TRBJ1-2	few	TGCAGCGCCTCGGGTTCAGGGGGCCCGGACGAGTATGGCTACCCCTTC	CSASGSGGPDEYGYPF
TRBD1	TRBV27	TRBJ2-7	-	TGTGCCAGCAGTCTTATTTTGGCAGGGGGCCCCTACGAGCAGTACTTC	CASSLILAGGPYEQYF
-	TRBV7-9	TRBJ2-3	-	TGTGCCAGCAGCTTAGGCCTAACTAGCACAGATACGCAGTATTTT	CASSLGLTSTDTQYF
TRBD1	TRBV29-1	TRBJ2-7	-	TGCAGCGTTGGCCCTACAGGGGGAACCTACGAGCAGTACTTC	CSVGPTGGTYEQYF
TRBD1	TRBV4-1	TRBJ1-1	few	TGCGCCAGCAGCCAGGGACAGAGCACTGAAGCTTTCTTT	CASSQGQSTEAFF
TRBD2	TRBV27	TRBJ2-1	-	TGTGCCAGCCAGTACCGGACTAGCGGGAACAGGGTGTACAATGAGCAGTTCTTC	CASQYRTSGNRVYNEQFF
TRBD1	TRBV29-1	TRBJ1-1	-	TGCAGCGTCCGACAGGGGGCAAACACTGAAGCTTTCTTT	CSVRQGANTEAFF
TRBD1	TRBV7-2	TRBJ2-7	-	TGTGCCAGCAGCCATCTGACAGGGTTCGGCGAGCAGTACTTC	CASSHLTGFGEQYF
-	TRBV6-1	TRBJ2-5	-	TGTGCCAGCAGTGGAAGATACAGGGATCAAGAGACCCAGTACTTC	CASSGRYRDQETQYF